Following are 14 T cell receptor beta chains from one sample sequenced in a study of identifying expanded T cells in peripheral blood. TCRdb's table, derived via immunoSEQ multiplex PCR, lists solely in-frame clones and lacks some. Here the sample spans about 85,000 clones, around nine tenths being singletons. Sequencing was done on a sample of blood. These receptors originate from a person aged 18-70 years in good health.

CDR3 region: CASSKEEWRGAVLDEQFF. CDR3 bases: TGTGCCAGCAGCAAAGAGGAGTGGCGCGGGGCCGTCTTAGATGAGCAGTTCTTC. The chain recombines TRBV21-1 with TRBJ2-1; TRBD2 is taken as the D call from the table, unchecked against the DNA. TRBV21-1 is given as a pseudogene. This CDR3 has 18 residues.

The chain links TRBV9 to TRBJ1-2; maybe TRBD1 (5 bases). Germline V gives CDR1 SGDLS, CDR2 YYNGEE. V lost 0 bases and J 7 bases, leaving 7 bases between the germline ends. The CDR3 runs to 12 residues. CDR3 nucleotides: TGTGCCAGCAGCGTAGGAGGGGCTGGCTACACCTTC. It is translated as CASSVGGAGYTF.

The V call is TRBV7-2, the J call TRBJ1-1; perhaps TRBD1 as D (5 bases). The CDR3 spans 14 residues. Germline V CDR1 and CDR2: SGHTA, FQGNSA. Trimming removed 4 bases from V and 4 bases from J, with 13 bases in between. Here the CDR3 reads CASSSSGRGTEAFF. In nucleotides, the CDR3 is TGTGCCAGCAGCTCGTCAGGGCGGGGCACTGAAGCTTTCTTT. The variable domain in full, completed from reference TRBV7-2 and TRBJ1-1, reads GAGVSQSPSNKVTEKGKDVELRCDPISGHTALYWYRQSLGQGLEFLIYFQGNSAPDKSGLPSDRFSAERTGGSVSTLTIQRTQQEDSAVYLCASSSSGRGTEAFFGQGTRLTVV.

This chain uses TRBV15 with TRBJ1-3; a weak D match, TRBD1 (6 bases). Germline CDR1 is LNHNV and CDR2 is YYDKDF (reference sequence). The CDR3 is 16 residues long. The V end was cut by 1 base, the J end by 1 base, with 11 bases between. CDR3 DNA: TGTGCCACCAGCAGAGGGGGGGGGCAGTCTGGAAACACCATATATTTT. This gives the protein CATSRGGGQSGNTIYF.

This chain links TRBV10-2 with TRBJ1-4, with TRBD1 matching 11 bases. The J segment lost 3 bases and the V segment lost 6 bases, leaving 6 bases of the junction unmatched. The CDR3 is made up of 16 amino acids. Germline V lookup: CDR1 WSHSY, CDR2 SAAADI. Here the CDR3 reads CASRMDRGPSNEKLFF. CDR3 in DNA: TGCGCCAGCAGAATGGACAGGGGGCCTTCTAATGAAAAACTGTTTTTT.

The sample holds one count of this clone. The chain couples TRBV7-9 to TRBJ2-3; a weak D match, TRBD2 (5 bases). Per the germline V gene, CDR1 is SEHNR and CDR2 is FQNEAQ (reference sequence). The CDR3 runs 15 residues. The V end was cut by 2 bases, the J end by 0 bases, with 9 bases between. The DNA for the CDR3 is TGTGCCAGCAGCTTACCCGGAGGCAGCACAGATACGCAGTATTTT. Encoded protein: CASSLPGGSTDTQYF.

Here the CDR3 DNA reads TGTGCCAGCAGCAAAGGCGGGACAGGAGGAAATGAGCAGTTCTTC. This sequence encodes CASSKGGTGGNEQFF. The chain combines TRBV21-1 with TRBJ2-1; the D call in the table, TRBD1, was not verified against the DNA. TRBV21-1 is designated a pseudogene. The CDR3 sequence is 15 residues long.

V and J are TRBV7-2 and TRBJ1-1, with unresolved D. This CDR3 spans 14 amino acids. CDR1 and CDR2 from the germline V gene are SGHTA and FQGNSA. V shed 2 bases and J shed 0 bases, with 7 bases lying between them. The CDR3 loop reads CASSLTWLNTEAFF. In DNA form, the CDR3 reads TGTGCCAGCAGCTTAACTTGGTTGAACACTGAAGCTTTCTTT.

The rearrangement links TRBV7-9 to TRBJ2-7; D is ambiguous. V lost 1 base and J lost 1, with 11 bases in between. The CDR3 extends over 15 amino acids. Germline CDR1 is SEHNR and CDR2 is FQNEAQ (reference sequence). The CDR3 nucleotides read TGTGCCAGCAGCTTAGGTCCAGGCAGGTCCTACGAGCAGTACTTC. Translating it yields CASSLGPGRSYEQYF.

This chain joins TRBV28 and TRBJ1-5; tentative D call: TRBD1 (6 bases). The CDR3 has 12 residues. V lost 6 bases to trimming and J lost 5 bases, with 8 bases between them. CDR1 is MDHEN, CDR2 SYDVKM, per germline. The CDR3 DNA reads as TGTGCCAGCAGCCCAGGGGATCAGCCCCAGCATTTT. Its translation is CASSPGDQPQHF.

This clone was picked up one time. The chain uses TRBV4-2 and TRBJ1-4; D might be TRBD1 (6 bases). The ends were cut back, 3 bases at V and 7 bases at J, with 15 bases in the middle. The CDR3 spans 15 residues. From germline, CDR1 is LGHNA and CDR2 YNFKEQ. CDR3 sequence: CASSHGGGLLEKLFF. The CDR3 DNA reads TGTGCCAGCAGCCATGGGGGGGGCCTTCTTGAAAAACTGTTTTTT.

This clone was recorded once. V usage is TRBV7-2 and J usage is TRBJ1-4; D ambiguous. The V end lost 5 bases, the J end lost 6 bases, and 7 bases lay between the germline ends. CDR3 length: 12 amino acids. In germline, CDR1 is SGHTA, CDR2 FQGNSA. The CDR3 spells CASSQMHEKLFF. In DNA form, the CDR3 reads TGTGCCAGCAGCCAAATGCATGAAAAACTGTTTTTT.

The count of this clone is one. The chain couples TRBV14 to TRBJ2-7; 7 positions match TRBD1. Germline lookup yields CDR1 SGHDN and CDR2 FVKESK. J gave up 2 bases and V 3 bases, and 1 base lay outside the gene matches. The CDR3 extends over 13 amino acids. The CDR3 loop reads CASSHTGAYEQYF. The DNA of the CDR3 is TGTGCCAGCAGCCACACAGGGGCCTACGAGCAGTACTTC.

This clone was seen a few times. The chain is built from TRBV2 and TRBJ1-1; D perhaps matches TRBD1 (6 bases). Trimming cost V 6 bases and J 1 base, with 21 bases left between them. CDR3 length: 17 residues. The germline V gene has CDR1 SNHLY and CDR2 FYNNEI. The CDR3 coding sequence is TGTGCCAGCAGAGGGGGACTGGCAGGGGAATGGAACACTGAAGCTTTCTTT. It codes for CASRGGLAGEWNTEAFF.